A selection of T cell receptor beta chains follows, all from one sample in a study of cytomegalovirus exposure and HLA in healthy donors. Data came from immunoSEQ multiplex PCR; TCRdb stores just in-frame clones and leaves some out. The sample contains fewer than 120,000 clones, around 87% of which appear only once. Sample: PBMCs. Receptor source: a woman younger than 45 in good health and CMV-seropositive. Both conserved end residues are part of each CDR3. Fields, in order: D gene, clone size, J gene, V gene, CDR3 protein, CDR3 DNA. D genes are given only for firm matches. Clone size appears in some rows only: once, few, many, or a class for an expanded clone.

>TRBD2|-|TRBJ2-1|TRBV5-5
CASSSLGAGGWNEQFF
TGTGCCAGCAGCTCCCTCGGGGCGGGAGGTTGGAATGAGCAGTTCTTC
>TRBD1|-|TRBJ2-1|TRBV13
CASHQGAKPYNEQFF
TGTGCCAGCCATCAGGGGGCCAAACCCTACAATGAGCAGTTCTTC
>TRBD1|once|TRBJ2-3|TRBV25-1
CASSLGQGPTDTQYF
TGTGCCAGCAGTTTAGGACAGGGTCCCACAGATACGCAGTATTTT
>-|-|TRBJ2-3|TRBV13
CASSLGPLDTQYF
TGTGCCAGCAGCTTAGGGCCACTGGATACGCAGTATTTT
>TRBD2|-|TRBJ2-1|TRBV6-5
CASSYSLADLSNEQFF
TGTGCCAGCAGTTACTCGCTAGCGGACCTCTCGAATGAGCAGTTCTTC
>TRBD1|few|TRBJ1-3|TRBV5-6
CASSLADRGGNTIYF
TGTGCCAGCAGCTTAGCGGACAGGGGTGGAAACACCATATATTTT
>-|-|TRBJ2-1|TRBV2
CASRLPPRNNEQFF
TGTGCCAGCAGACTTCCCCCACGAAACAATGAGCAGTTCTTC
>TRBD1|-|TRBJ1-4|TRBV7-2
CASSSTGGNEKLFF
TGTGCCAGCAGCTCGACAGGGGGTAATGAAAAACTGTTTTTT
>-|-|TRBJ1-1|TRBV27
CASQGTPDTEAFF
TGTGCCAGTCAGGGAACCCCGGACACTGAAGCTTTCTTT
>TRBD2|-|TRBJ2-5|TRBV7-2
CASSPGSGGETQYF
TGTGCCAGCAGCCCAGGTAGCGGGGGGGAGACCCAGTACTTC
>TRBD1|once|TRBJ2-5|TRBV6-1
CASSDGQGETQYF
TGTGCCAGCAGTGACGGACAGGGAGAGACCCAGTACTTC
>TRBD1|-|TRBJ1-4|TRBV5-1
CASSPRGQDEKLFF
TGCGCCAGCAGCCCCAGGGGGCAGGATGAAAAACTGTTTTTT
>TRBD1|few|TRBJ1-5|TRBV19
CASSRQGNQPQHF
TGTGCCAGTAGTAGACAGGGGAACCAGCCCCAGCATTTT
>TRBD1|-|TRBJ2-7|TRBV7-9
CASSWDRGREQYF
TGTGCCAGCAGCTGGGACAGGGGGCGTGAGCAGTACTTC
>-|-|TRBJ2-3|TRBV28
CASMAVTDTQYF
TGTGCCAGCATGGCAGTCACAGATACGCAGTATTTT
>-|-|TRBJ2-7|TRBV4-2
CASSQDRTKEGEQYF
TGTGCCAGCAGCCAAGATAGGACTAAAGAAGGCGAGCAGTACTTC
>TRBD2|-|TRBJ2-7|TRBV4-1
CASSQGIGTSGTEQYF
TGCGCCAGCAGCCAAGGAATCGGGACTAGCGGTACTGAGCAGTACTTC
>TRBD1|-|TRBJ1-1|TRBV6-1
CASGGQGAWDTEAFF
TGTGCCAGCGGCGGACAGGGGGCGTGGGACACTGAAGCTTTCTTT
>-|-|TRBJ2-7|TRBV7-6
CASSLLLGSYEQYF
TGTGCCAGCAGCTTGCTCCTAGGATCCTACGAGCAGTACTTC
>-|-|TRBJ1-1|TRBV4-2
CASSQEMGTLTEAFF
TGTGCCAGCAGCCAAGAAATGGGCACCCTCACTGAAGCTTTCTTT
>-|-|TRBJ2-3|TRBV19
CASSVDNRVTDTQYF
TGTGCCAGTAGTGTGGACAACAGGGTCACAGATACGCAGTATTTT
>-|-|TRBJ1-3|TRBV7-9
CASSPSGSSGNTIYF
TGTGCCAGCAGCCCCTCAGGGTCCTCTGGAAACACCATATATTTT
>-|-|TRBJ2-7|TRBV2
CASSSTESYEQYF
TGTGCCAGCAGTTCCACAGAGAGCTACGAGCAGTACTTC
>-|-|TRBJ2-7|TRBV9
CASSSDPDSYEQYF
TGTGCCAGCAGCTCAGATCCCGACTCCTACGAGCAGTACTTC
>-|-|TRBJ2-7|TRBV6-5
CASSARQVYEQYF
TGTGCCAGCAGTGCTCGACAAGTCTACGAGCAGTACTTC
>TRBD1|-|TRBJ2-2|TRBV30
CAWGQGKTSRTGELFF
TGTGCCTGGGGACAGGGAAAGACTTCGAGGACCGGGGAGCTGTTTTTT
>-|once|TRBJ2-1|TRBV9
CASSVRGADNEQFF
TGTGCCAGCAGCGTCCGGGGAGCAGACAATGAGCAGTTCTTC
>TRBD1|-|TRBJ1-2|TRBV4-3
CASSQAPGQAYGYTF
TGCGCCAGCAGCCAAGCCCCTGGACAGGCCTATGGCTACACCTTC
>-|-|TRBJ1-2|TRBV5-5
CASSLEGNYGYTF
TGTGCCAGCAGCTTAGAGGGAAACTATGGCTACACCTTC
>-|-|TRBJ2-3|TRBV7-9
CASSLNTVTDTQYF
TGTGCCAGCAGCTTAAACACCGTCACGGATACGCAGTATTTT
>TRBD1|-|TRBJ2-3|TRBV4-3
CASSQDLGEPGTGSQYF
TGCGCCAGCAGCCAAGATCTGGGGGAACCGGGGACAGGGTCACAGTATTTT
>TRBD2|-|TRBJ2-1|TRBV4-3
CASSRGLAGGSSYNEQFF
TGCGCCAGCAGCCGCGGACTAGCGGGGGGGAGCTCCTACAATGAGCAGTTCTTC
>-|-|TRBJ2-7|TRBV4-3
CASSQEATGASYEQYF
TGCGCCAGCAGCCAAGAGGCGACAGGAGCTTCCTACGAGCAGTACTTC
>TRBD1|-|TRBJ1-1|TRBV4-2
CASSQEGLQGGNTEAFF
TGTGCCAGCAGCCAAGAGGGACTGCAGGGGGGGAACACTGAAGCTTTCTTT
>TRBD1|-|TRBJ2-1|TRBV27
CASSPSASRDRYNEQFF
TGTGCCAGCAGTCCCTCCGCCTCCCGGGACAGGTACAATGAGCAGTTCTTC
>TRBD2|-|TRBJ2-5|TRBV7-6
CASRLAGEETQYF
TGTGCCAGCAGATTAGCGGGAGAGGAGACCCAGTACTTC
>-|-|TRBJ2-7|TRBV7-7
CASSPSSSSYEQYF
TGTGCTAGCAGCCCCTCTTCGAGCTCCTACGAGCAGTACTTC
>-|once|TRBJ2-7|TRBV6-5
CASSYGSRWGSEQYF
TGTGCCAGCAGTTATGGGAGTCGGTGGGGTAGCGAGCAGTACTTC
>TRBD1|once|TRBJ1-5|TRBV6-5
CASSWTGGADQPQHF
TGTGCCAGCAGTTGGACAGGGGGCGCGGATCAGCCCCAGCATTTT
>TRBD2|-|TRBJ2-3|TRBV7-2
CASSLELAGTQYF
TGTGCCAGCAGCTTAGAGCTAGCGGGGACGCAGTATTTT